These 18 T cell receptor beta chains were sequenced from one sample in a study of cytomegalovirus exposure and HLA in healthy donors. PCR primers comprised 60 Vbeta and 13 Jbeta primers. Generated by immunoSEQ multiplex PCR, the TCRdb table keeps only in-frame clones and is missing some. Of 150,000 to 190,000 clones detected, roughly 85% appear once; the ten largest clones hold 2% to 2.5%. The sequencing sample was made of PBMCs. These receptors came from a woman between 18 and 30 years old in good health and CMV-seronegative.

The DNA for the CDR3 is TGTGCCAGCAGACCCTATAGGGGCCCTCCCGTTGGCTACACCTTC. This encodes CASRPYRGPPVGYTF. J is TRBJ1-2 and V is TRBV6-5; tentatively, D is TRBD1 (5 bases). This CDR3 comprises 15 residues. With 6 bases removed from V and 7 bases from J, the gap between germline ends came to 21 bases. Germline V CDR1 and CDR2: MNHEY, SVGAGI.

This clone was found once. The chain links TRBV27 to TRBJ2-1; 9 nucleotides line up with TRBD2. V shed 8 bases, J shed 4 bases, and the junction held 6 bases outside the gene matches. The CDR3 runs 14 residues. Germline lookup yields CDR1 MNHEY and CDR2 SMNVEV (reference sequence). The CDR3 coding sequence is TGTGCCAGCGGGAGCGCGGGAGGGTACAATGAGCAGTTCTTC. Translated: CASGSAGGYNEQFF.

The count of this clone is one. The chain uses TRBV9 and TRBJ2-2; D ambiguous. The CDR3 runs to 13 residues. Germline loops: CDR1 SGDLS, CDR2 YYNGEE. Deletions cut 1 base from V and 2 bases from J, with 3 bases between. CDR3 residues: CASSVTNTGELFF. The CDR3 DNA reads TGTGCCAGCAGCGTAACAAACACCGGGGAGCTGTTTTTT.

The genes are TRBV28 and TRBJ2-4, with 7 positions matching TRBD1. V shed 2 bases and J 6 bases; nucleotides not matched to a gene: 4. This CDR3 is 14 amino acids long. Germline V gives CDR1 MDHEN, CDR2 SYDVKM. For the CDR3, the DNA is TGTGCCAGCAGTTTACAGGGGGTCAGAAACATTCAGTACTTC. Translating it yields CASSLQGVRNIQYF.

This clone has just one count. V gene TRBV18 combines with J gene TRBJ1-5; D is ambiguous. CDR3 length: 13 residues. V lost 2 bases and J lost 5, with 7 bases in between. Germline V gene data show CDR1 as KGHSH and CDR2 as LQKENI. The CDR3 DNA reads TGTGCCAGCTCACCAGGGAGGGATCAGCCCCAGCATTTT. Protein: CASSPGRDQPQHF.

This chain uses TRBV28 with TRBJ1-2; 9 positions agree with TRBD1. CDR1 and CDR2 from the germline V gene are MDHEN and SYDVKM. Unmatched junction bases numbered 8, after V lost 2 bases and J lost 4 bases. The CDR3 length is 16 residues. CDR3 DNA sequence: TGTGCCAGCAGTTTAGTTACAGGGGGCGCGGGCTATGGCTACACCTTC. Amino acids: CASSLVTGGAGYGYTF.

The genes are TRBV20-1 and TRBJ1-2, with D maybe TRBD1 (5 bases). The germline gives CDR1 DFQATT, CDR2 SNEGSKA (reference sequence). The V gene lost 3 bases and the J gene lost 8 bases, with 10 bases spanning the gap. The CDR3 loop spans 11 amino acids. The CDR3 DNA follows: TGCAGTGCTAGTTTAGGGGTCGGCTACACCTTC. It yields the protein CSASLGVGYTF.

This clone was seen just once. The chain combines TRBV7-9 with TRBJ1-6; TRBD1 matches 10 bases. Trimming at V came to 6 bases and at J to 7 bases, leaving 9 bases not matched to a gene. The CDR3 has 16 amino acids. CDR1 is SEHNR, CDR2 FQNEAQ, per germline (reference sequence). CDR3 sequence: CASRPLAGQGNSPLHF. In DNA, the CDR3 is TGTGCCAGCAGACCCCTCGCGGGACAGGGGAATTCACCCCTCCACTTT.

The rearrangement joins TRBV2 to TRBJ1-3; D not resolved. This CDR3 contains 13 residues. The V end lost 6 bases, the J end lost 5 bases, and 11 bases lay between the germline ends. CDR1 and CDR2 from the germline V gene are SNHLY and FYNNEI. CDR3 protein: CASSDRGRNTIYF. The CDR3 DNA is TGTGCCAGCAGCGATCGGGGTAGAAACACCATATATTTT.

The rearrangement links TRBV28 to TRBJ1-4; no firm D call. The CDR3 is 14 amino acids. Germline CDR1 MDHEN, CDR2 SYDVKM. V was clipped by 4 bases and J by 6 bases, with 12 bases between them. The CDR3 bases are TGTGCCAGCAGTTCATACGGTAGTCATGAAAAACTGTTTTTT. Translating it yields CASSSYGSHEKLFF.

V and J are TRBV9 and TRBJ1-3; D is ambiguous. The CDR3 runs 16 residues. Germline V lookup: CDR1 SGDLS, CDR2 YYNGEE. The V end was cut by 0 bases, the J end by 1 base, with 11 bases between. The CDR3 here is CASSVGGSSSGNTIYF. The DNA of the CDR3 is TGTGCCAGCAGCGTAGGTGGGAGTTCATCTGGAAACACCATATATTTT.

The chain is built from TRBV11-3 and TRBJ2-1, with D perhaps TRBD1 (6 bases). Germline loops: CDR1 SGHNT, CDR2 YENEEA. Between the trimmed V and J ends, which lost 5 bases and 7 bases, there was a span of 9 bases. The CDR3 spans 12 residues. Written as DNA, the CDR3 is TGTGCCAGCAGCCATACAGGGAATGAGCAGTTCTTC. Encoded protein: CASSHTGNEQFF.

The chain employs TRBV13 and TRBJ2-5, with a weak D call TRBD1 (5 bases). The J call may be incorrect, as the DNA end agrees better with TRBJ2-7. CDR1 and CDR2 (germline): PRHDT, FYEKMQ (reference sequence). CDR3 length equals 14 residues. CDR3 sequence: CASSPPDIYYEQYF. The CDR3 DNA follows: TGTGCCAGCAGCCCCCCGGACATTTACTACGAGCAGTACTTC.

This chain joins TRBV29-1 and TRBJ1-1; 8 positions match TRBD1. V dropped 3 bases and J dropped 4; count of bases not matched to a gene: 4. The CDR3 covers 13 residues. Germline values: CDR1 SQVTM, CDR2 ANQGSEA. This CDR3 is CSVEITGGTEAFF. The DNA of the CDR3 is TGCAGCGTTGAGATTACAGGGGGCACTGAAGCTTTCTTT.

J is TRBJ2-7 and V is TRBV2, with 8 bases aligning to TRBD2. The CDR3 loop spans 13 amino acids. V lost 8 bases to trimming and J lost 3 bases; unmatched junction nucleotides: 6. Germline CDR1 reads SNHLY; CDR2 reads FYNNEI. CDR3 DNA sequence: TGTGCCAGCGGCGGCGGGGGGTACTACGAGCAGTACTTC. It translates to CASGGGGYYEQYF.

The V call is TRBV27, the J call TRBJ2-4; 10 bases align to TRBD1. CDR3 length equals 15 residues. Germline CDR1 is MNHEY and CDR2 is SMNVEV (reference sequence). V gave up 5 bases and J gave up 8 bases; unmatched junction bases: 9. In DNA form, the CDR3 reads TGTGCCAGCAGTGCCGGGACAGGGGCTGGAGACATTCAGTACTTC. Residues: CASSAGTGAGDIQYF.

This chain connects TRBV5-1 to TRBJ1-5, with TRBD1 as a possible D gene (5 bases). V was cut by 4 bases and J by 7 bases, with 12 bases left in between. CDR1 is SGHRS and CDR2 is YFSETQ in the germline V gene. The CDR3 contains 13 residues. The CDR3 loop reads CASSVGGGQPQHF. In nucleotides, the CDR3 is TGCGCCAGCAGCGTCGGGGGGGGACAGCCCCAGCATTTT.

The rearrangement links TRBV2 to TRBJ2-1; TRBD2 aligns across 12 bases. CDR1 and CDR2 from the germline V gene are SNHLY and FYNNEI. The CDR3 extends over 16 amino acids. Trimming took 10 bases from V and 5 from J; bases not matched to a gene: 12. CDR3 DNA: TGTGCCATTACCAAGACTAGCGGGAGCCCCCACAATGAGCAGTTCTTC. Translation gives CAITKTSGSPHNEQFF.